The subject of this entry is one T cell receptor beta chain. The antigen it recognizes is unknown. No much larger clone is present one base from it, and per-base qualities are unavailable. The germline V and J ends show losses of 4 bases and 9 bases respectively, and no gene match explains 7 bases of the junction. For CDR1 and CDR2, the germline V gene lists MGHRA and YSYEKL. Measured from the cysteine to the phenylalanine, the CDR3 is 15 residues long. The DNA shown is the 45-base CDR3, in frame from base 1. This sample was included in a study of blood T cells in healthy people across ages (dated by TCRdb to 2013 to 2016). Broadly, across the study: In model experiments, template switching captured about one uniquely barcoded TCR beta cDNA molecule for every two T cells. Four age groups were formed from the donors: young (average about 15 years), middle-aged (approximately 41), aged (approximately 60) and long-lived (less than 85). Two additional independent replicas of 1 million unique cDNA reads from the same blood draw were analyzed for two donors (one aged 18 to 30 and one aged 80 or older). Age-related changes in TCR beta repertoire diversity were measured in the study by deep sequencing normalized with unique cDNA molecular identifiers. To avoid experimental bias, donors of different ages were randomly spread across the sequencing lanes.

The approximately 41 donors, aged about 6 to 95 years, were systemically healthy Caucasian individuals from Russia. Around 10 milliliters of peripheral blood were drawn from each donor into EDTA-treated Vacutainer tubes. Ficoll-Paque density-gradient centrifugation was used to isolate PBMCs, with at least 7 million per sample. Total RNA, at least 5.5 micrograms per sample, was extracted from PBMCs with Trizol reagent. Naive CD45RAhigh/CD27high T cell percentages were measured by flow cytometry on a PBMC aliquot from every donor. The library was built by means of 5' RACE. The sequencing machine was an Illumina HiSeq 2500. A second PCR of about 6 to 11 cycles was performed with a sample-barcoded 5' primer and a J-beta primer mix. Each TCR beta cDNA molecule received a unique molecular identifier from a template-switch 5' adaptor carrying 12 random nucleotides. Each sample yielded at least 2.5 million CDR3-containing paired-end reads. First-strand cDNA synthesis was performed from all RNA using the Mint cDNA synthesis kit, with priming by a TRBC-specific oligonucleotide. After uracil-DNA glycosylase treatment, a first 18-cycle PCR used universal primers M1SS and BC2_uni_R on all cDNA. Regarding the original processing steps: Each sample was normalized by randomly selecting 1 million high-quality reads, each carrying a distinct molecular identifier. Instead of being binned into consensus sequences, reads that shared molecular identifiers were thrown out. MiTCR, set to a Q25 quality threshold and the strictest error-elimination algorithm, was used for CDR3 identification, clonotype clustering and error correction. Lower-bound total TCR beta diversity was estimated with a nonparametric unseen species model using Euler transformation. TCRdb reprocessing: public reads trimmed at Q25 with fastp, clones called with MiXCR, in-frame beta chains kept. Under each unique CDR3 protein, matching rows form one entry showing the most common genes and DNA. The V and J calls shown here were made by TCRdb, not taken from the authors' results. The sample table lists about 640,000 distinct CDR3 sequences, roughly three fifths of them with a count of one. 30% to 45% of the sample belongs to the ten largest clones.

Points the paper makes about the study in general: Estimates of total diversity based on one million sequenced T cells were regarded as lower bounds and as underestimates. Because the CMV infection status of the donors was unknown, age-related changes in expanded clonotypes may potentially have been confounded. Conclusive comparison of naive and antigen-experienced compartments was prevented by the profiling of bulk unsorted PBMCs. The percentage of naive T cells measured by flow cytometry correlated strongly with observed TCR beta diversity. Observed TCR beta diversity per million T cells fell roughly linearly with age, and a significant reduction was already apparent by age around 39. The long-lived group showed more naive CD4+ T cells, fewer expanded clones and increased TCR diversity than the aged group, suggesting age selection.

The receptor was isolated from a man between 60 and 70 years old in good health. Input material: blood. The chain is encoded by TRBV4-1 joined to TRBJ1-6; TRBD1 fits 9 bases in the junction. CDR3 sequence: CASSRGQGSVSPLHF. The DNA sequence follows: TGCGCCAGCAGCCGAGGACAGGGGTCGGTTTCACCCCTCCACTTT.